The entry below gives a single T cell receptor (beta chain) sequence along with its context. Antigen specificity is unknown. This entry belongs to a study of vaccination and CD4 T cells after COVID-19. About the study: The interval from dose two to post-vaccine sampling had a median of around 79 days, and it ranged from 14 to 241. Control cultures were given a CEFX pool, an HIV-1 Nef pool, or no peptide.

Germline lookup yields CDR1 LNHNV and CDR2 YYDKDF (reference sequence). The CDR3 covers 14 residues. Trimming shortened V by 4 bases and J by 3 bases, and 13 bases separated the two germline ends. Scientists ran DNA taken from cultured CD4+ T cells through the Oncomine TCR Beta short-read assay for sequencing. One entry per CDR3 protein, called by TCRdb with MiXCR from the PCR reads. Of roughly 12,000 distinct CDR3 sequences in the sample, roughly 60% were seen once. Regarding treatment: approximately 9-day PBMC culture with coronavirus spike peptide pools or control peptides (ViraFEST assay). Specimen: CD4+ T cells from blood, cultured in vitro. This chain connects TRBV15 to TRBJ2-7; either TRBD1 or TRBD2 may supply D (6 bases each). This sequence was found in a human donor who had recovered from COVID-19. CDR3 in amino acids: CATSTAGGHYEQYF. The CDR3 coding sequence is TGTGCCACCAGCACTGCCGGGGGCCACTACGAGCAGTACTTC.